This section outlines one T cell receptor (beta chain) sequence together with its context. Its antigen is not known. The sample comes from a study of T-cell memory formation after mild COVID-19. Overall study findings and caveats: The finding that pre-infection memory included some responding clones suggested that cross-reactive memory joined.

V lost 7 bases, J lost 7 bases, and 11 bases lay in between. From germline, CDR1 is MNHEY and CDR2 SMNVEV (reference sequence). The CDR3 has 13 amino acids. From 5'RACE with constant-segment primers came TCR alpha and TCR beta cDNA libraries that carried sample barcodes and UMIs. Each CDR3 protein gets one entry after TCRdb re-called the 5' RACE reads with MiXCR. Of under 450,000 distinct CDR3 sequences listed, 14% were seen once; the top ten hold around 21%. The chain recombines TRBV27 with TRBJ1-6; perhaps TRBD1 as D (5 bases). This TCR derives from a man aged 18-30 years who had mild COVID-19 (a few samples of this study predate the infection). Cell type and time point are not known. The sequencing sample was made of PBMCs or a T cell subset sorted from them (not recorded which). CDR3 sequence (DNA): TGTGCCAGCACCTCGACAGAAAATTCACCCCTCCACTTT. It codes for CASTSTENSPLHF.